This T cell receptor beta chain was captured in a study of graft-versus-host responses after intestinal transplantation. Whole-study context: Multivisceral, liver-intestinal, or isolated intestinal transplants were received by the recipients.

The V gene's germline CDR1 is SGHDN and CDR2 FVKESK. Trimming left V 4 bases short and J 4 bases short, with 12 bases between. This CDR3 is 14 amino acids long. The protocol was immunoSEQ multiplex PCR, while the TCRdb copy is restricted to in-frame clones and leaves out a portion. The sample holds roughly 85,000 clones; around 93% are singletons and the top ten take 7% to 8.5%. In its sample, this clone was seen once. Its antigen remains unidentified. The study's findings and limits: After transplant, early declines in HvG clones were associated with peak levels of circulating GvH clones. Graft-donor T cell macrochimerism in patients accompanied high graft-versus-host to host-versus-graft clonal ratios in allografts. GvH clones detected in recipient marrow included some appearing first in ileum or blood.

The input for sequencing was unstimulated CD8+ T cells sorted from spleen or lymph node cells, taken before transplant. The rearrangement joins TRBV14 to TRBJ2-3; TRBD2 might be the D (6 bases). The clonotype comes from a human donor who was the organ donor for an intestinal transplant. CDR3: CASSLLREPDTQYF. The CDR3 nucleotides are TGTGCCAGCAGCCTCCTACGGGAGCCAGATACGCAGTATTTT.